Presented here are 15 T cell receptor beta chains from one specimen sequenced in a study of T cells in Graves' hyperthyroidism and ophthalmopathy. Amplified regions were TCR beta CDR3 sequences from RNA transcripts. When the TCR CDR3 underwent first-round RT-PCR, the HTBI primer set was used. TCRdb analysed the multiplex PCR reads with MiXCR anew, one entry per CDR3 protein. Counted here are 300,000 to 450,000 distinct CDR3 sequences, roughly 25% occurring once; the ten biggest clones make up 70% to 75%. The sequenced material came from blood. The receptor source for this set is a man aged 45 to 65 with Graves' hyperthyroidism.

V and J are TRBV10-3 and TRBJ1-2, with 9 bases lining up with TRBD1. CDR1 is ENHRY, CDR2 SYGVKD, per germline. After removal of 5 bases from V and 7 bases from J, the junction contained 11 bases not matched to a gene. This CDR3 has 15 residues. This chain's CDR3 is CAISPTGTGISGYTF. CDR3 in DNA: TGTGCCATCAGTCCCACCGGGACAGGGATCTCTGGCTACACCTTC.

The chain carries TRBV6-5 and TRBJ1-4; possibly TRBD1 for D (5 bases). CDR1 and CDR2 (germline): MNHEY, SVGAGI. V lost 4 bases and J 8 bases, leaving 11 bases between the germline ends. This CDR3 has 13 amino acids. CDR3: CASSSRTFEKLFF. In nucleotides, the CDR3 is TGTGCCAGCAGTTCTCGGACATTCGAAAAACTGTTTTTT.

In regard to this clonotype: A much larger clone is a single base away; this may be a read error. The gene calls are TRBV3-1 and TRBJ1-1, with D maybe TRBD1 (5 bases). V shed 1 base and J shed 6 bases, with 12 bases lying between them. The CDR3 covers 14 residues. Germline CDR1 reads LGHDT; CDR2 reads YNNKEL (reference sequence). The CDR3 nucleotides read TGTGCCAGCAGCCAAGGACGGGGGATGGCTGAAGCTTTCTTT. Amino acid sequence: CASSQGRGMAEAFF.

This clonotype was counted at least ten times. One junction end does not reproduce the germline sequence, and a read error may be involved. The chain has TRBV12-3 or TRBV12-4 and TRBJ2-6; 9 bases are shared with TRBD2. This CDR3 has 15 amino acids. This chain's CDR3 is CASSIAGVGANVLTF. CDR3 coding DNA: TGTGCCAGCAGTATAGCGGGAGTTGGGGCCAACGTCCTGACTTTC.

The rearrangement joins TRBV4-1 to TRBJ2-1; 8 nucleotides align to TRBD2. CDR3 size: 16 residues. Trimming took 4 bases from V and 6 from J; bases not matched to a gene: 11. Germline CDR1 and CDR2: MGHRA and YSYEKL. Written as DNA, the CDR3 is TGCGCCAGCAGCCCACCAGGTAGCGGGGTGGGCAATGAGCAGTTCTTC. The encoded protein is CASSPPGSGVGNEQFF.

A few counts support this clonotype. The chain recombines TRBV10-3 with TRBJ2-2; the match to TRBD2 covers 7 bases. Unmatched junction bases numbered 4, after V lost 6 bases and J lost 0 bases. CDR3 length: 15 amino acids. Germline assignment: CDR1 ENHRY and CDR2 SYGVKD. CDR3 DNA sequence: TGTGCCATCAGCAGTAGCGGGTCGAACACCGGGGAGCTGTTTTTT. It translates to CAISSSGSNTGELFF.

This clonotype came up a few times. The chain carries TRBV20-1 and TRBJ2-3, with 9 bases fitting TRBD2. Unmatched junction bases numbered 7, after V lost 2 bases and J lost 7 bases. The CDR3 contains 14 residues. The germline CDR1 and CDR2 sequences are DFQATT and SNEGSKA (reference sequence). The CDR3 protein is CSARLRAGGYTQYF. DNA of the CDR3: TGCAGTGCTAGACTTCGAGCGGGAGGCTATACGCAGTATTTT.

In DNA form, the CDR3 reads TGTGCCACCAGTGATTCAGCCCTAAGCTCTGGGGCCAACGTCCTGACTTTC. This codes for CATSDSALSSGANVLTF. The V gene is TRBV24-1, the J gene TRBJ2-6; D is ambiguous. Germline lookup yields CDR1 KGHDR and CDR2 SFDVKD. CDR3 length: 17 residues. V dropped 2 bases and J dropped 0 bases, with 10 bases sitting between them.

In this sample, this clonotype turned up a few times. The genes are TRBV18 and TRBJ2-3; no firm D call. Trimming shortened V by 3 bases and J by 2 bases, and 15 bases separated the two germline ends. Germline V gene data show CDR1 as KGHSH and CDR2 as LQKENI. This CDR3 contains 16 residues. CDR3 protein: CASSPSRAPNTDTQYF. DNA of the CDR3: TGTGCCAGCTCACCTAGCCGGGCCCCGAACACAGATACGCAGTATTTT.

This clonotype was counted many times. The J gene is TRBJ1-1, the V gene TRBV30, with TRBD1 identical over 7 bases. V trimming: 3 bases; J trimming: 10 bases; junction bases outside the gene matches: 14. CDR3 size: 14 residues. The germline V gene has CDR1 GTSNPN and CDR2 SVGIG (reference sequence). The CDR3 reads CAWSVQGQQIGAFF. In nucleotides, the CDR3 is TGTGCCTGGAGCGTACAGGGACAGCAAATTGGAGCTTTCTTT.

A word on this clonotype: Sequence at one end of the junction differs from germline and may be a read error. The genes are TRBV3-1 and TRBJ2-1; D is perhaps TRBD1 or TRBD2 (5 bases each). This CDR3 region has 15 residues. CDR1 is LGHDT and CDR2 is YNNKEL in the germline V gene (reference sequence). The CDR3 nucleotides read TGCGCCAGCAGTGGCGACCGAGGGGCCTACAATGAGCAGTTCTTC. As protein: CASSGDRGAYNEQFF.

Many counts were recorded for this clonotype. The gene calls are TRBV27 and TRBJ2-1; TRBD2 agrees at 13 bases. This CDR3 comprises 15 residues. Germline assignment: CDR1 MNHEY and CDR2 SMNVEV (reference sequence). With V trimmed by 4 bases and J by 6 bases, 3 bases remained unmatched. CDR3 sequence: CASSSGLAGINEQFF. The CDR3 DNA reads TGTGCCAGCAGTTCGGGACTAGCGGGAATCAATGAGCAGTTCTTC.

The gene calls are TRBV7-9 and TRBJ2-1, with a weak D call TRBD1 (6 bases). Per germline, CDR1 SEHNR and CDR2 FQNEAQ (reference sequence). V was cut by 5 bases and J by 8 bases, with 19 bases left in between. There are 15 residues in the CDR3. CDR3 coding DNA: TGTGCCAGCAGCCCAGCCACAGGGAAAAGAGATGAGCAGTTCTTC. Protein product: CASSPATGKRDEQFF.

This CDR3 reads CAARNREGEQYF. CDR3 sequence (DNA): TGTGCTGCTAGAAACAGGGAAGGCGAGCAGTACTTC. The chain employs TRBV27 and TRBJ2-7, with D perhaps matching TRBD1 (6 bases). CDR1 is MNHEY and CDR2 is SMNVEV in the germline V gene (reference sequence). This CDR3 has 12 amino acids.

Ten or more counts support this clonotype. This chain connects TRBV10-3 to TRBJ1-1; perhaps TRBD1 as D (5 bases). This CDR3 region has 11 residues. Trimming cost V 7 bases and J 4 bases, with 7 bases left between them. The germline V gene has CDR1 ENHRY and CDR2 SYGVKD. The CDR3 sequence: CAIMGTTEAFF. As DNA, the CDR3 is TGTGCCATCATGGGGACCACTGAAGCTTTCTTT.